This entry features one TCR beta chain sequence. How the authors handled the data: The authors estimated nucleated cell counts from reference gene primer amplification. Data came from immunoSEQ multiplex PCR; TCRdb stores just in-frame clones and leaves some out. V and J calls and clone size are those listed in that table; D and trimming were worked out from the DNA. The table lists roughly 480,000 clones, roughly 89% of them singletons. Per the germline V gene, CDR1 is LGHDT and CDR2 is YNNKEL (reference sequence). The CDR3 has 17 residues. The V end was cut by 3 bases, the J end by 6 bases, with 20 bases between. The record originates from a study of blood T cell repertoires in COVID-19. Study as a whole: Both acute and convalescent COVID-19 samples were obtained from the United States, Italy and Spain. PBMCs, B-cell-depleted T cells, or T cells were the source of the cDNA or gDNA that made up the material.

The chain recombines TRBV3-1 (or the pseudogene TRBV3-2) with TRBJ2-2; D might be TRBD2 (6 bases). The specimen was peripheral blood. The clonotype comes from a young man with COVID-19, enrolled during active disease. The CDR3, as DNA: TGTGCCAGCAGCCACCCCGGGAGTCCCACGCGGCCCGGGGAGCTGTTTTTT. Translation: CASSHPGSPTRPGELFF.